This T cell receptor (beta chain) emerged from a study of naive and memory T cell subsets. General study points: A clonotype means one alpha or beta sequence, not an alpha/beta pair. Naive and memory repertoire findings lacked a ground truth for validation.

The CDR3 consists of 15 residues. The germline CDR1 and CDR2 sequences are LNHDA and SQIVND (reference sequence). V shed 3 bases and J shed 4 bases, with 13 bases lying between them. An equimolar mix of two oligonucleotides served as the beta constant-region primer for TRBC1 and TRBC2. One entry per CDR3 protein, called by TCRdb with MiXCR from the UMI-ligation and nested PCR reads. The table has approximately 140,000 distinct CDR3 sequences, over 15% seen once. Four subsets defined by CD45RA and CD27 were sorted after CD3, CD4, CD8 and live/dead staining. This clonotype showed up just a few times. Its antigen remains unknown.

The source material was naive CD4+ T cells from blood. This TCR was sampled from a human donor in good health. The chain combines TRBV19 with TRBJ2-1; D gene uncertain. The CDR3 sequence: CASSIEAGLYNEQFF. The CDR3 DNA is TGTGCCAGTAGTATCGAGGCCGGCCTTTACAATGAGCAGTTCTTC.